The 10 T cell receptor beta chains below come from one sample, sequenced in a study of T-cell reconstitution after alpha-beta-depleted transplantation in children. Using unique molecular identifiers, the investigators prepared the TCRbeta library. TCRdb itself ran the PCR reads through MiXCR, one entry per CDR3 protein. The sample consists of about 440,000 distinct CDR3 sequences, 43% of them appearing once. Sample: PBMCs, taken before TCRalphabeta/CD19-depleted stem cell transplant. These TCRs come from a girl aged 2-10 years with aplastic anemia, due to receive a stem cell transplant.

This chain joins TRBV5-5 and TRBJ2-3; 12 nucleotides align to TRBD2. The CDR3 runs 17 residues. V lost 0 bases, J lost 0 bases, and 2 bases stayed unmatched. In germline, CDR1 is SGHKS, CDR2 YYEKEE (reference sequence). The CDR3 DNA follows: TGTGCCAGCAGCTTGGGCGGGACTAGCGGGAGCACAGATACGCAGTATTTT. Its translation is CASSLGGTSGSTDTQYF.

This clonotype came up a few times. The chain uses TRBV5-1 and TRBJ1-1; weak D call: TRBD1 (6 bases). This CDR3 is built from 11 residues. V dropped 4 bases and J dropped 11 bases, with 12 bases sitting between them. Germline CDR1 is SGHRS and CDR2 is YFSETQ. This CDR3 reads CASSQGGRAFF. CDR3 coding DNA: TGCGCCAGCAGCCAAGGGGGGAGGGCTTTCTTT. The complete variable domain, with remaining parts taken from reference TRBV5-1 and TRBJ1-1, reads KAGVTQTPRYLIKTRGQQVTLSCSPISGHRSVSWYQQTPGQGLQFLFEYFSETQRNKGNFPGRFSGRQFSNSRSEMNVSTLELGDSALYLCASSQGGRAFFGQGTRLTVV.

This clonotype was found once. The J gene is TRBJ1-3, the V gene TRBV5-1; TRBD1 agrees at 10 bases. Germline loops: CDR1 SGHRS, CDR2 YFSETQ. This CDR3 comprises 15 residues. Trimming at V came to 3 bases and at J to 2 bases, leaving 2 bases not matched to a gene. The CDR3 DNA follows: TGCGCCAGCAGCTGGACAGGGGGAGCTGGAAACACCATATATTTT. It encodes CASSWTGGAGNTIYF.

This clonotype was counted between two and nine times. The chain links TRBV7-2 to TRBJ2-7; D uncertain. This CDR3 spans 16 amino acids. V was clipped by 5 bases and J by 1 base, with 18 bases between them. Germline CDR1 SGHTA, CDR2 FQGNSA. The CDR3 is CASSPLAPGRSYEQYF. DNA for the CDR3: TGTGCCAGCAGCCCCTTAGCCCCGGGTAGATCCTACGAGCAGTACTTC.

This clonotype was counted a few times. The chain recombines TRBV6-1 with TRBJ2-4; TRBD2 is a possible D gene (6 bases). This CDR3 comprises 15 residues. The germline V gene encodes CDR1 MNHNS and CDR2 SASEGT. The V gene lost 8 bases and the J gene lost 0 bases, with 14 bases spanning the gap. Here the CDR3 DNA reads TGTGCCAGCGGGGGGAGCGGGTTAGCCAAAAACATTCAGTACTTC. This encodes CASGGSGLAKNIQYF.

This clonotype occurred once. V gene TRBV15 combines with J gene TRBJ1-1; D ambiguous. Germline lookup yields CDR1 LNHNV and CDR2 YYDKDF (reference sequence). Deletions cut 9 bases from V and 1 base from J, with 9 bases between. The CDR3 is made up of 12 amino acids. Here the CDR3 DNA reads TGTGCCACGCAAAGCGGGAACACTGAAGCTTTCTTT. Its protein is CATQSGNTEAFF.

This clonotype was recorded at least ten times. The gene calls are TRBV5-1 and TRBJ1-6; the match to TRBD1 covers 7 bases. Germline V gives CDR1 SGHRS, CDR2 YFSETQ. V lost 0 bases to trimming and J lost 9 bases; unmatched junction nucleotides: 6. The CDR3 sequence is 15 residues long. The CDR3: CASSLAGTVSSPLHF. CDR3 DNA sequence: TGCGCCAGCAGCTTGGCCGGGACAGTTAGTTCACCCCTCCACTTT.

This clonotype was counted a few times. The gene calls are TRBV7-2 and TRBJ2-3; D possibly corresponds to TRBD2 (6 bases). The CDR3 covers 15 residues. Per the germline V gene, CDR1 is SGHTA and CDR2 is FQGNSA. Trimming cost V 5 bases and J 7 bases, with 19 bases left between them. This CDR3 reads CASSPEGGGAYTQYF. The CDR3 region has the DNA TGTGCCAGCAGCCCAGAAGGCGGAGGGGCATATACGCAGTATTTT.

CDR3 loop: CASSQRSGFYGYTF. The CDR3 nucleotides are TGTGCCAGCAGCCAAAGATCGGGCTTCTATGGCTACACCTTC. The rearrangement uses TRBV3-1 and TRBJ1-2; D unresolved. Trimming cost V 2 bases and J 4 bases, with 11 bases left between them. Germline CDR1 LGHDT, CDR2 YNNKEL (reference sequence). The CDR3 runs to 14 residues.

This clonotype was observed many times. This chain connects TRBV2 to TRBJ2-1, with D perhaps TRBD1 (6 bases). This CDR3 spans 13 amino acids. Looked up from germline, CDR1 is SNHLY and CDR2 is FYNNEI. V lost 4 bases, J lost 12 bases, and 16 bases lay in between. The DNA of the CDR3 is TGTGCCAGCAGTGGTCGACAGGTTCTAGGGCAGTTCTTC. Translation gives CASSGRQVLGQFF.